These T cell receptor beta chains were read from a single sample in a study of shared clonotypes between healthy human individuals. Produced via immunoSEQ multiplex PCR; TCRdb's table is partial and in-frame only. The sample includes about 980,000 clones, 76% of them seen just once. Sequencing was carried out using memory CD4+ T cells sorted from blood. All receptors derive from a man aged 18 to 29 in good health. Each CDR3 is given with its conserved first and last residue. D genes are given only for firm matches. Rows give clone size only sometimes, using once, few, many, or a class for an expanded clone.

V	D	size	J	CDR3	DNA
TRBV7-9	.	.	TRBJ1-1	CASSLDRSGTEAFF	TGTGCCAGCAGCTTAGATAGGTCGGGGACTGAAGCTTTCTTT
TRBV18	.	.	TRBJ2-7	CASSPGTGTYEQYF	TGTGCCAGCTCACCCGGGACGGGAACCTACGAGCAGTACTTC
TRBV4-1	.	few	TRBJ2-2	CASSQEGTTNTGELFF	TGCGCCAGCAGCCAAGAGGGGACAACGAACACCGGGGAGCTGTTTTTT
TRBV4-3	.	.	TRBJ1-6	CASSQEGWDSPLHF	TGCGCCAGCAGCCAAGAAGGGTGGGATTCACCCCTCCACTTT
TRBV5-4	.	many	TRBJ1-2	CASSLATAKANYGYTF	TGTGCCAGCAGCTTGGCAACGGCTAAAGCTAACTATGGCTACACCTTC
TRBV18	.	.	TRBJ2-7	CASSRTETYEQYF	TGTGCCAGCTCGCGGACCGAGACCTACGAGCAGTACTTC
TRBV7-2	TRBD1	.	TRBJ2-3	CASSSRTGPDTQYF	TGTGCCAGCAGCTCAAGGACAGGGCCAGATACGCAGTATTTT
TRBV7-9	.	.	TRBJ2-5	CASSLIGQETQYF	TGTGCCAGCAGCTTAATCGGCCAAGAGACCCAGTACTTC
TRBV7-2	.	.	TRBJ2-7	CASSRLARVSEQYF	TGTGCCAGCAGTCGCCTCGCCCGGGTCAGCGAGCAGTACTTC
TRBV18	.	.	TRBJ2-2	CASSPPIPNTGELFF	TGTGCCAGCTCACCACCTATACCCAACACCGGGGAGCTGTTTTTT
TRBV4-1	TRBD1	.	TRBJ2-4	CASSQEGQGFLRQNIQYF	TGCGCCAGCAGCCAAGAGGGACAGGGCTTCCTAAGACAGAACATTCAGTACTTC
TRBV5-1	.	.	TRBJ2-3	CASRARRIDTQYF	TGCGCCAGCAGGGCGAGACGCATAGATACGCAGTATTTT
TRBV28	.	few	TRBJ1-3	CASSLPGNTIYF	TGTGCCAGCAGTCTGCCGGGAAACACCATATATTTT
TRBV5-1	.	.	TRBJ2-3	CASSLKLGDGTQYF	TGCGCCAGCAGCTTGAAACTGGGGGATGGTACGCAGTATTTT
TRBV6-1	TRBD1	.	TRBJ1-6	CASSVPGTGSSPLHF	TGTGCCAGCAGTGTTCCTGGGACAGGGAGTTCACCCCTCCACTTT
TRBV10-1	.	.	TRBJ1-6	CASSRGESPLHF	TGCGCCAGCAGTAGGGGAGAATCACCCCTCCACTTT
TRBV9	TRBD1	few	TRBJ1-5	CASSVGTGSSEPQHF	TGTGCCAGCAGCGTGGGGACAGGGAGCTCGGAGCCCCAGCATTTT
TRBV7-2	TRBD2	.	TRBJ2-5	CASSLRREPWETQYF	TGTGCCAGCAGCTTAAGGCGGGAGCCCTGGGAGACCCAGTACTTC
TRBV10-2	.	.	TRBJ1-6	CASSGQDEYNSPLHF	TGCGCCAGCAGTGGACAGGACGAATATAATTCACCCCTCCACTTT
TRBV5-1	TRBD2	.	TRBJ2-1	CASSSLAAAGGPYNEQFF	TGCGCCAGCAGCTCACTAGCGGCCGCGGGGGGTCCCTACAATGAGCAGTTCTTC
TRBV30	.	.	TRBJ1-1	CAWSPIGGKGNTEAFF	TGTGCCTGGAGTCCCATAGGGGGAAAAGGGAACACTGAAGCTTTCTTT
TRBV9	.	few	TRBJ2-3	CASSIGGTRDTQYF	TGTGCCAGCAGCATTGGGGGAACTCGAGATACGCAGTATTTT
TRBV29-1	TRBD2	.	TRBJ2-7	CNVDNGGADEQYF	TGCAACGTTGACAACGGGGGGGCTGACGAGCAGTACTTC
TRBV6-1	.	.	TRBJ1-5	CAGAKGDQPQHF	TGTGCCGGCGCTAAGGGAGATCAGCCCCAGCATTTT
TRBV7-2	.	.	TRBJ2-5	CASSSRGLSETQYF	TGTGCCAGCAGCTCTAGAGGTTTGTCGGAGACCCAGTACTTC
TRBV4-1	TRBD2	.	TRBJ2-2	CASSQEGSGSANTGELFF	TGCGCCAGCAGCCAAGAAGGTAGCGGGAGCGCCAACACCGGGGAGCTGTTTTTT
TRBV7-2	TRBD1	.	TRBJ1-2	CASREGQGRGYGYTF	TGTGCCAGCAGGGAGGGACAGGGAAGGGGCTATGGCTACACCTTC
TRBV11-2	.	.	TRBJ1-2	CASSSDLGASRYGYTF	TGTGCCAGCAGCTCAGACCTCGGGGCCTCCCGCTATGGCTACACCTTC
TRBV5-1	TRBD1	.	TRBJ1-6	CASSLGTGESPLHF	TGCGCCAGCAGCTTGGGGACAGGGGAGTCACCCCTCCACTTT